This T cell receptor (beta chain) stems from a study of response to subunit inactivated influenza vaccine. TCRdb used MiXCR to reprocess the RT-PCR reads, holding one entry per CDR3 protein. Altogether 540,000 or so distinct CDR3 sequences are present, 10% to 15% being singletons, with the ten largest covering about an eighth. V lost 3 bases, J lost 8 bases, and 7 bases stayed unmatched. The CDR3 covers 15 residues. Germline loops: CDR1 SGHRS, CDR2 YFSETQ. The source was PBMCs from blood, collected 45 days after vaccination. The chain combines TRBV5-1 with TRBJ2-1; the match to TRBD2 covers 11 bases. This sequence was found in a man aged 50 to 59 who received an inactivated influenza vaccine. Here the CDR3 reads CASSYLAGGGDEQFF. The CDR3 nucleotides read TGCGCCAGCAGCTACCTAGCGGGAGGAGGTGATGAGCAGTTCTTC.